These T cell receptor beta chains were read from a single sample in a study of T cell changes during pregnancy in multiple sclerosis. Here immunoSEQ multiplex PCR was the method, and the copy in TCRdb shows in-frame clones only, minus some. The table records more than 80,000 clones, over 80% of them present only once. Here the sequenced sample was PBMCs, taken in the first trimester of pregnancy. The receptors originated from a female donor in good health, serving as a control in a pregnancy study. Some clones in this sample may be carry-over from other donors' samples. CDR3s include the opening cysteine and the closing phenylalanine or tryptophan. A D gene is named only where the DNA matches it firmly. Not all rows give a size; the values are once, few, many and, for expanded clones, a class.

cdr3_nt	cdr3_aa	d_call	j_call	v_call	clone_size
TGCGCCAGCAGTGTTGTTAGCGGGGGAACCGGGGAGCTGTTTTTT	CASSVVSGGTGELFF	TRBD2	TRBJ2-2	TRBV10-2	-
TGTGCCAGCAGCTTGCGACAGGGGGCCACGCTCGGGGCCAACGTCCTGACTTTC	CASSLRQGATLGANVLTF	TRBD1	TRBJ2-6	TRBV5-6	-
TGTGCCAGCAGCCCCACGGGGGGAGCTGGAAACACCATATATTTT	CASSPTGGAGNTIYF	-	TRBJ1-3	TRBV27	once
TGTGCCAGCAGTGACAGGGTTTACACTGAAGCTTTCTTT	CASSDRVYTEAFF	TRBD1	TRBJ1-1	TRBV6-5	-
TGTGCCAGCCTCGGGGGTAACAGGGGACAAGAGACCCAGTACTTC	CASLGGNRGQETQYF	-	TRBJ2-5	TRBV21-1	-
TGTGCCCGATTGAGGAAAACTGAAGCTTTCTTT	CARLRKTEAFF	-	TRBJ1-1	TRBV21-1	-
TGTGCCAGCAGCCAAGGCGGTTATAGCAATCAGCCCCAGCATTTT	CASSQGGYSNQPQHF	-	TRBJ1-5	TRBV28	-
TGTGCCAGTAGTCGACCCAGGGGTAACGAGCAGTACTTC	CASSRPRGNEQYF	-	TRBJ2-7	TRBV19	-
TGTGCCAGCAGCAAAACACCGGGACTAGCGAACTACAATGAGCAGTTCTTC	CASSKTPGLANYNEQFF	TRBD2	TRBJ2-1	TRBV7-2	-
TGTGCCAGCAGCTCTGCCTGGATAGCCAATGAGCAGTTCTTC	CASSSAWIANEQFF	-	TRBJ2-1	TRBV7-9	once
TGCGCCAGCGCTAGCGGGAGGGCGGTAGAGACCCAGTACTTC	CASASGRAVETQYF	TRBD2	TRBJ2-5	TRBV5-1	-
TGTGCCAGCGCCCTCCGGTGGGAGTACAATGAGCAGTTCTTC	CASALRWEYNEQFF	-	TRBJ2-1	TRBV6-5	once
TGTGCCACCAGCAGAGATGGGACAGGTCTCTATAGCAATCAGCCCCAGCATTTT	CATSRDGTGLYSNQPQHF	TRBD1	TRBJ1-5	TRBV15	-
TGTGCCTGGAGTGTTGTGGCGGGCGACAACCAAGAGACCCAGTACTTC	CAWSVVAGDNQETQYF	-	TRBJ2-5	TRBV30	-
TGTGCCAGCAGCTTGGCACCGGGACAGGGGAACACCGGGGAGCTGTTTTTT	CASSLAPGQGNTGELFF	TRBD1	TRBJ2-2	TRBV5-4	-
TGTGCCAGCAGTTTGGGGGGGAACACTGAAGCTTTCTTT	CASSLGGNTEAFF	-	TRBJ1-1	TRBV27	-
TGTGCCAGCAGCATTGGGACAGGGGACGGCTACACCTTC	CASSIGTGDGYTF	TRBD1	TRBJ1-2	TRBV7-2	-
TGTGCCATCAGAACAGTTACAGGGAGTGCCGAATCTAACTATGGCTACACCTTC	CAIRTVTGSAESNYGYTF	-	TRBJ1-2	TRBV10-3	-
TGTGCCAGCAGCTTAGGGGCGGCGGGAGGATCAGATACGCAGTATTTT	CASSLGAAGGSDTQYF	TRBD2	TRBJ2-3	TRBV7-8	-
TGTGCCAGCAGCCCGGGGGGAGCAGAGACCCAGTACTTC	CASSPGGAETQYF	TRBD2	TRBJ2-5	TRBV7-7	-
TGTGCCAGCTCACCGGACAGGTTACCGCCTGAAAAACTGTTTTTT	CASSPDRLPPEKLFF	TRBD1	TRBJ1-4	TRBV18	-
TGTGCCAGCAGTTATCCGGGACAGGGTGGCTACAATGAGCAGTTCTTC	CASSYPGQGGYNEQFF	TRBD1	TRBJ2-1	TRBV7-2	-
TGTGCCAGCAGCCCCCTGACTAGCGGGGGTCCTACAGATACGCAGTATTTT	CASSPLTSGGPTDTQYF	TRBD2	TRBJ2-3	TRBV13	-
TGTGCCAGCAGTTTCCCTAGCGGGAGTTGGGATGAGCAGTTCTTC	CASSFPSGSWDEQFF	TRBD2	TRBJ2-1	TRBV28	-
TGTGCCAGCAGTGGGGGGGAGGCGTCCTACAATGAGCAGTTCTTC	CASSGGEASYNEQFF	-	TRBJ2-1	TRBV6-4	-